The clone carrying this T cell receptor (beta chain) was observed a handful of times. Looked up from germline, CDR1 is SEHNR and CDR2 is FQNEAQ (reference sequence). The ends lost 5 bases at V and 6 bases at J; junction bases unmatched: 7. This CDR3 has 14 amino acids. This specimen comes from a study of blood T cell repertoires in COVID-19. TCRdb keeps only in-frame clones here, not all; method: immunoSEQ multiplex PCR. The profile shows under 200,000 clones, about nine tenths of them singletons. Sequencing input: peripheral blood. The receptor was derived from a woman aged 60-75 years with COVID-19, enrolled during active disease. The chain links TRBV7-9 to TRBJ1-2; TRBD1 matches at 9 bases. The CDR3 DNA follows: TGTGCCAGCAGCGGCCCCACAGGGGGCAATGGCTACACCTTC. Amino acids: CASSGPTGGNGYTF.